This T cell receptor beta chain was observed in a study of CD8+ T cells in alopecia areata. This clone came up a few times. Germline CDR1 is LNHNV and CDR2 is YYDKDF (reference sequence). Germline trimming cut 2 bases from V and 3 bases from J; bases unmatched to any gene: 4. The CDR3 runs 15 residues. RNA was extracted and reverse transcribed into cDNA as the sequencing template. Using immunoSEQ multiplex PCR, the repertoire was profiled, and TCRdb retains in-frame clones only, with some absent. The sample records roughly 140,000 clones, 40% to 65% being singletons. This TCR derives from a human donor with alopecia areata. The rearrangement joins TRBV15 to TRBJ2-3, with TRBD1 matching over 8 bases. This specimen consisted of CD4+ T cells sorted from blood, obtained at week 0. CDR3 amino acids: CATSRITGGTDTQYF. CDR3 bases: TGTGCCACCAGCAGAATAACAGGGGGAACAGATACGCAGTATTTT.